This TCR beta chain stems from a study of blood T cell repertoires in COVID-19. Whole-study context: Both acute and convalescent COVID-19 samples were obtained from the United States, Italy and Spain. In each case, the material was cDNA or gDNA derived from T cells, B-cell-depleted T cells, or PBMCs.

Source study methods: For nucleated cells, counts were estimated from reference gene primer amplification. TCRdb's copy holds only in-frame clones and misses some; the assay was immunoSEQ multiplex PCR. The V and J calls and clone size are taken from that table; D and trimming were inferred from the DNA. Among approximately 140,000 clones listed, 84% were seen once. The CDR3 is 12 residues long. Across about two dozen US areas, participants ranged in age from roughly 18 to 95 years. This TCR derives from a man aged 35-49 years with acute COVID-19. The sample taken for sequencing was PBMCs or T cells enriched from blood (not recorded which). The chain recombines TRBV21-1 with TRBJ2-7; the D segment call TRBD1 is taken from the table without a DNA check. TRBV21-1 is reported as a pseudogene. The CDR3 loop is CAMLGSRGEQYF. CDR3 in DNA: TGTGCCATGCTAGGTTCCAGGGGCGAGCAGTACTTC.